These 28 T cell receptor beta chains came from one sample sequenced in a study of vaccination and CD4 T cells after COVID-19. With the Oncomine TCR Beta short-read assay, DNA from cultured CD4+ T cells was sequenced. From the PCR reads, TCRdb called clonotypes with MiXCR, one entry per CDR3 protein. The table has over 10,000 distinct CDR3 sequences, 35% to 50% seen once. No antigen has been assigned to these receptors. As to treatment: approximately 9-day PBMC culture with coronavirus spike peptide pools or control peptides (ViraFEST assay). The sequencing sample was made of CD4+ T cells from blood, cultured in vitro. These receptors all stem from a human donor who had recovered from COVID-19.

The chain employs TRBV28 and TRBJ1-4; TRBD1 agrees at 8 bases. The germline V gene has CDR1 MDHEN and CDR2 SYDVKM. Trimming removed 1 base from V and 5 bases from J; junction bases left unmatched: 3. The CDR3 has 15 residues. The CDR3 sequence is CASSLSGGANEKLFF. CDR3 sequence (DNA): TGTGCCAGCAGTTTATCAGGGGGCGCGAATGAAAAACTGTTTTTT.

In its sample, this clonotype was seen a few times. The CDR3 DNA follows: TGTGCCAGCAGCGGCTTTGGGGGCACGGGGCCCCAGCATTTT. Protein sequence: CASSGFGGTGPQHF. This rearrangement joins TRBV2 to TRBJ1-5; D possibly corresponds to TRBD1 (6 bases). The V end lost 6 bases, the J end lost 9 bases, and 18 bases lay between the germline ends. This CDR3 contains 14 residues. Germline V CDR1 and CDR2: SNHLY, FYNNEI.

The table lists this clonotype with a few counts. This chain connects TRBV19 to TRBJ1-2, with D unresolved. V dropped 6 bases and J dropped 4 bases, with 12 bases sitting between them. Per germline, CDR1 LNHDA and CDR2 SQIVND (reference sequence). CDR3 size: 13 residues. In DNA form, the CDR3 reads TGTGCCAGTAGGAATAAAGTAGCCTATGGCTACACCTTC. It is translated as CASRNKVAYGYTF.

This clonotype was counted a few times. The chain carries TRBV28 and TRBJ2-5, with D possibly matching TRBD2 (6 bases). Germline V CDR1 and CDR2: MDHEN, SYDVKM. V lost 4 bases, J lost 4 bases, and 16 bases lay in between. This CDR3 comprises 15 residues. CDR3 nucleotide sequence: TGTGCCAGCAGTTCCCGGGGGACCCCCCGAGAGACCCAGTACTTC. It encodes CASSSRGTPRETQYF.

This clonotype was picked up a small number of times. The chain uses TRBV6-1 and TRBJ1-1; D remains unclear. The CDR3 is made up of 17 amino acids. Germline-derived CDR1 and CDR2 are MNHNS and SASEGT. Trimming cost V 2 bases and J 0 bases, with 16 bases left between them. In DNA, the CDR3 is TGTGCCAGCAGTGAATATGGGATTGGAGACATGAACACTGAAGCTTTCTTT. Translation: CASSEYGIGDMNTEAFF.

In this sample, this clonotype turned up a few times. This chain joins TRBV6-5 and TRBJ1-3; D not certain. Germline values: CDR1 MNHEY, CDR2 SVGAGI. This CDR3 spans 10 amino acids. The V end was cut by 2 bases, the J end by 13 bases, with 6 bases between. Written as DNA, the CDR3 is TGTGCCAGCAGTTACCGGGAAATATATTTT. This translates into CASSYREIYF.

V gene TRBV7-6 combines with J gene TRBJ2-5; TRBD2 might be the D (7 bases). The V and J ends lost 5 bases and 5 bases respectively, with 18 bases between them. This CDR3 is built from 15 residues. Germline V lookup: CDR1 SGHVS, CDR2 FNYEAQ. This CDR3 is CASSRTPGGQETQYF. Written as DNA, the CDR3 is TGTGCCAGCAGCCGAACGCCGGGGGGCCAGGAGACCCAGTACTTC.

This clonotype occurred once. The chain couples TRBV6-5 to TRBJ2-2; TRBD2 matches 8 bases. Unmatched junction bases numbered 15, after V lost 0 bases and J lost 6 bases. The CDR3 consists of 19 residues. Germline CDR1 is MNHEY and CDR2 is SVGAGI. This CDR3 reads CASSYSFTSGTSSAGELFF. CDR3 in DNA: TGTGCCAGCAGTTACTCGTTTACGTCAGGGACTAGTTCAGCCGGGGAGCTGTTTTTT.

The chain combines TRBV12-3 or TRBV12-4 with TRBJ2-2; no clear D. V lost 6 bases and J 7 bases, leaving 9 bases between the germline ends. This CDR3 has 12 amino acids. DNA for the CDR3: TGTGCCAGCAGCCGTGTGGTCGGGGAGCTGTTTTTT. It specifies CASSRVVGELFF.

The chain carries TRBV12-3 or TRBV12-4 and TRBJ1-5; TRBD1 matches 10 bases. This CDR3 comprises 13 residues. V lost 7 bases, J lost 7 bases, and 4 bases stayed unmatched. The CDR3 protein is CASMRTGGQPQHF. The DNA for the CDR3 is TGTGCCAGCATGAGGACAGGGGGGCAGCCCCAGCATTTT.

The chain is built from TRBV19 and TRBJ1-2, with D unresolved. The V and J ends lost 3 bases and 7 bases respectively, with 9 bases between them. This CDR3 spans 12 amino acids. Germline lookup yields CDR1 LNHDA and CDR2 SQIVND (reference sequence). CDR3 in amino acids: CASSITKGGYTF. The CDR3 region has the DNA TGTGCCAGTAGTATTACTAAAGGTGGCTACACCTTC.

In this sample, this clonotype turned up a few times. The J gene is TRBJ1-1, the V gene TRBV19, with D possibly matching TRBD1 (5 bases). The CDR3 has 13 residues. Germline V CDR1 and CDR2: LNHDA, SQIVND (reference sequence). V lost 5 bases, J lost 3 bases, and 10 bases lay in between. The CDR3 DNA follows: TGTGCCAGTAGTGCTAGGGGCCACACTGAAGCTTTCTTT. This encodes CASSARGHTEAFF.

The V call is TRBV19, the J call TRBJ2-1; TRBD2 is a possible D gene (6 bases). In germline, CDR1 is LNHDA, CDR2 SQIVND (reference sequence). The CDR3 runs 15 residues. V was shortened by 6 bases and J by 4 bases, with 16 bases between the two germline ends. The CDR3 nucleotides are TGTGCCAGTAGGTCCCTGGGGGGTGGTTACAATGAGCAGTTCTTC. It is translated as CASRSLGGGYNEQFF.

The rearrangement links TRBV6-1 to TRBJ1-2, with D possibly matching TRBD1 (6 bases). Trimming took 5 bases from V and 5 from J, leaving 15 bases between them. Germline V gene lookup returns CDR1 MNHNS and CDR2 SASEGT. CDR3 length: 14 residues. CDR3: CASSLSSTGYGYTF. CDR3 nucleotides: TGTGCCAGCAGTCTCTCCTCGACAGGATATGGCTACACCTTC.

The DNA for the CDR3 is TGTGCCAGCAGTATTAGCGGGAGGGCCTTTGACGAGCAGTACTTC. It is translated as CASSISGRAFDEQYF. This chain joins TRBV12-3 or TRBV12-4 and TRBJ2-7, with 11 nucleotides matching TRBD2. The CDR3 sequence is 15 residues long. V gave up 5 bases and J gave up 5 bases; unmatched junction bases: 8.

The genes are TRBV9 and TRBJ1-5; 7 nucleotides align to TRBD1. Trimming took 7 bases from V and 5 from J; bases not matched to a gene: 9. This CDR3 has 14 residues. Germline lookup yields CDR1 SGDLS and CDR2 YYNGEE. The CDR3 DNA reads TGTGCCAGCGGAGGGGGCAATTCCCATCAGCCCCAGCATTTT. Translated: CASGGGNSHQPQHF.

The chain carries TRBV12-3 or TRBV12-4 and TRBJ1-2, with D uncertain. CDR3 length equals 15 residues. Trimming took 1 base from V and 4 from J, leaving 13 bases between them. The chain's CDR3 is CASSLDSREGYGYTF. The CDR3, as DNA: TGTGCCAGCAGTTTAGATTCCCGGGAGGGCTATGGCTACACCTTC.

This clonotype occurred a few times. The chain combines TRBV2 with TRBJ2-5; tentative D call: TRBD1 (5 bases). There are 15 residues in the CDR3. Germline V gene sequence: CDR1 SNHLY, CDR2 FYNNEI. With 7 bases removed from V and 0 bases from J, the gap between germline ends came to 15 bases. For the CDR3, the DNA is TGTGCCAGCATCGGGCAGGGCTTATACCAAGAGACCCAGTACTTC. This gives the protein CASIGQGLYQETQYF. The whole variable domain, filled in from reference TRBV2 and TRBJ2-5, reads EPEVTQTPSHQVTQMGQEVILRCVPISNHLYFYWYRQILGQKVEFLVSFYNNEISEKSEIFDDQFSVERPDGSNFTLKIRSTKLEDSAMYFCASIGQGLYQETQYFGPGTRLLVL.

The chain recombines TRBV25-1 with TRBJ1-6, with D possibly matching TRBD1 (5 bases). The CDR3 contains 17 residues. Deletions cut 2 bases from V and 0 bases from J, with 11 bases between. The germline V gene has CDR1 MGHDK and CDR2 SYGVNS. DNA for the CDR3: TGTGCCAGCAGTGAAGGGGACCTCCGCTCCTATAATTCACCCCTCCACTTT. Its protein is CASSEGDLRSYNSPLHF.

The chain employs TRBV6-1 and TRBJ1-5; D not resolved. Germline assignment: CDR1 MNHNS and CDR2 SASEGT. Trimming took off 2 bases at V and 4 bases at J, with 9 bases between the two ends. The CDR3 runs 14 residues. The CDR3 protein is CASSEMGGNQPQHF. CDR3 sequence (DNA): TGTGCCAGCAGTGAAATGGGAGGAAATCAGCCCCAGCATTTT.

This clonotype was picked up a small number of times. This chain uses TRBV7-3 with TRBJ2-1; D not resolved. The length of the CDR3 is 15 residues. In germline, CDR1 is SGHTA, CDR2 FQGTGA. Trimming pared 7 bases from V and 1 base from J, leaving 14 bases between. The CDR3: CASTLDMVSYNEQFF. In DNA, the CDR3 is TGTGCCAGCACCCTTGACATGGTATCCTACAATGAGCAGTTCTTC.

By share, this clonotype counts as medium-sized (0.01 to 0.1%). This chain joins TRBV10-3 and TRBJ1-2, with TRBD1 as a possible D gene (5 bases). V dropped 3 bases and J dropped 7 bases, with 12 bases sitting between them. The germline gives CDR1 ENHRY, CDR2 SYGVKD. The CDR3 is 13 residues long. The CDR3: CAISELGRVGYTF. The CDR3 DNA follows: TGTGCCATCAGTGAATTGGGCAGGGTTGGCTACACCTTC.

V usage is TRBV7-2 and J usage is TRBJ2-7, with 7 nucleotides matching TRBD2. CDR1 and CDR2 from the germline V gene are SGHTA and FQGNSA. The CDR3 runs 15 residues. After removal of 1 base from V and 3 bases from J, the junction contained 6 bases not matched to a gene. CDR3 nucleotides: TGTGCCAGCAGCTTAGGCGGCGGGGGTGGCTACGAGCAGTACTTC. This encodes CASSLGGGGGYEQYF.

This clonotype has more than one count but fewer than ten. The chain employs TRBV12-3 or TRBV12-4 and TRBJ1-5; D is uncertain. The V end was cut by 8 bases, the J end by 1 base, with 6 bases between. There are 12 residues in the CDR3. The CDR3 region is CASCESNQPQHF. DNA of the CDR3: TGTGCCAGCTGTGAAAGCAATCAGCCCCAGCATTTT.

The V gene is TRBV5-1, the J gene TRBJ1-1, with TRBD1 as a possible D gene (5 bases). The germline V gene has CDR1 SGHRS and CDR2 YFSETQ. This CDR3 comprises 14 residues. V lost 5 bases and J lost 4, with 15 bases in between. The CDR3 sequence: CASSSAGRSTEAFF. CDR3 coding DNA: TGCGCCAGCAGTTCGGCAGGGCGGTCCACTGAAGCTTTCTTT. Supplemented by reference TRBV5-1 and TRBJ1-1, the full variable domain reads KAGVTQTPRYLIKTRGQQVTLSCSPISGHRSVSWYQQTPGQGLQFLFEYFSETQRNKGNFPGRFSGRQFSNSRSEMNVSTLELGDSALYLCASSSAGRSTEAFFGQGTRLTVV.

The sample holds a few counts of this clonotype. The chain employs TRBV2 and TRBJ2-7; D is ambiguous. The CDR3 runs 10 residues. The germline V and J ends were trimmed by 6 bases and 3 bases, with 3 bases remaining between them. CDR1 and CDR2 (germline): SNHLY, FYNNEI. This CDR3 is CASRVYEQYF. The CDR3 coding sequence is TGTGCCAGCAGGGTCTACGAGCAGTACTTC. The complete variable domain, with remaining parts taken from reference TRBV2 and TRBJ2-7, reads EPEVTQTPSHQVTQMGQEVILRCVPISNHLYFYWYRQILGQKVEFLVSFYNNEISEKSEIFDDQFSVERPDGSNFTLKIRSTKLEDSAMYFCASRVYEQYFGPGTRLTVT.

The J gene is TRBJ1-5, the V gene TRBV20-1; D possibly corresponds to TRBD1 (5 bases). The CDR3 has 12 residues. V was pared by 2 bases and J by 5 bases, with 7 bases between. Germline V gives CDR1 DFQATT, CDR2 SNEGSKA (reference sequence). The CDR3 DNA is TGCAGTGCTAGACAACAGGATCAGCCCCAGCATTTT. Translating gives CSARQQDQPQHF.

This clonotype counts as medium-sized. The rearrangement links TRBV6-5 to TRBJ2-7, with TRBD2 identical over 7 bases. The V gene end was trimmed by 0 bases and the J gene end by 0 bases; junction bases not matched to a gene: 8. Germline V gene sequence: CDR1 MNHEY, CDR2 SVGAGI. The length of the CDR3 is 17 residues. The CDR3 coding sequence is TGTGCCAGCAGTTACTCGGGCGCGGGCGGGAGCTCCTACGAGCAGTACTTC. It translates to CASSYSGAGGSSYEQYF.